This T cell receptor (beta chain) was sequenced in a study of CD8 T cells in Susac syndrome. RNA in amounts of roughly 0.5 to 1 ug was reverse transcribed with random hexamers. One entry per CDR3 protein results from TCRdb running MiXCR on the immunoSEQ multiplex PCR reads. The sample holds roughly 84,000 distinct CDR3 sequences; 90% to 97% are singletons and the top ten take 0.4% to 0.45%. This sequence was found in a human donor with Susac syndrome. Sequenced sample: CD8+ T cells from PBMCs.

The CDR3 spells CSVEIRTGGHEQYF. For the CDR3, the DNA is TGCAGCGTTGAAATCAGGACAGGGGGCCACGAGCAGTACTTC. The chain joins TRBV29-1 to TRBJ2-7; 11 bases map to TRBD1. V gave up 2 bases and J gave up 5 bases; unmatched junction bases: 5. Germline CDR1 is SQVTM and CDR2 is ANQGSEA. The CDR3 length is 14 residues.